These 5 T cell receptor beta chains were all obtained from the same sample, sequenced in a study of Graves' ophthalmopathy and Graves' hyperthyroidism. CDR3 regions of TCR beta were amplified from RNA transcripts. The first round was an RT-PCR with HTBI primers, and the second round was a multiplex PCR. From the multiplex PCR reads, TCRdb called clonotypes with MiXCR, one entry per CDR3 protein. The table records some 380,000 distinct CDR3 sequences, 15% of them present only once. The specimen was peripheral blood. These TCRs come from a woman between 18 and 30 years old with stable Graves' hyperthyroidism.

This clonotype was observed at least ten times. CDR3 protein: CSACGTGDYGYTF. The CDR3 bases are TGCAGTGCTTGCGGGACAGGGGACTATGGCTACACCTTC. V and J are TRBV20-1 and TRBJ1-2; 10 nucleotides agree with TRBD1. The germline V gene encodes CDR1 DFQATT and CDR2 SNEGSKA (reference sequence). J lost 3 bases, V lost 5 bases, and 3 bases had no gene match. The CDR3 has 13 amino acids.

This clonotype was seen repeatedly, ten times or more. This chain joins TRBV6-2 or TRBV6-3 and TRBJ1-5, with 7 bases lining up with TRBD1. Germline V gene lookup returns CDR1 MNHEY and CDR2 SVGEGT. CDR3 length: 13 residues. Unmatched junction bases numbered 2, after V lost 7 bases and J lost 2 bases. CDR3 nucleotide sequence: TGTGCCAGCAACGACAGGGGCAATCAGCCCCAGCATTTT. Residues: CASNDRGNQPQHF.

This clonotype has a count of ten or more. This chain joins TRBV5-8 and TRBJ1-2; D not resolved. This CDR3 is built from 13 residues. In germline, CDR1 is SGHTS, CDR2 YDEGEE. Trimming pared 0 bases from V and 8 bases from J, leaving 11 bases between. In DNA form, the CDR3 reads TGTGCCAGCAGCTTGGATCGGCACCTCGGCTACACCTTC. Protein product: CASSLDRHLGYTF.

This clonotype showed up many times. The chain employs TRBV19 and TRBJ2-7; maybe TRBD1 (5 bases). In germline, CDR1 is LNHDA, CDR2 SQIVND (reference sequence). Trimming removed 7 bases at V and 1 base at J, with 11 bases between. This CDR3 comprises 13 residues. As DNA, the CDR3 is TGTGCCAGTAAGGGGCGCGGATCCTACGAGCAGTACTTC. Amino acid sequence: CASKGRGSYEQYF.

This clonotype was detected only once. A much larger clone lies a single base off, so this may be a read error. Here the CDR3 reads CVSSPRRGENIQYF. CDR3 nucleotides: TGTGTCAGCAGCCCCCGACGGGGAGAAAACATTCAGTACTTC. This chain joins TRBV13 and TRBJ2-4, with D possibly TRBD2 on 5 matching bases. This CDR3 has 14 amino acids. The germline gives CDR1 PRHDT, CDR2 FYEKMQ (reference sequence).